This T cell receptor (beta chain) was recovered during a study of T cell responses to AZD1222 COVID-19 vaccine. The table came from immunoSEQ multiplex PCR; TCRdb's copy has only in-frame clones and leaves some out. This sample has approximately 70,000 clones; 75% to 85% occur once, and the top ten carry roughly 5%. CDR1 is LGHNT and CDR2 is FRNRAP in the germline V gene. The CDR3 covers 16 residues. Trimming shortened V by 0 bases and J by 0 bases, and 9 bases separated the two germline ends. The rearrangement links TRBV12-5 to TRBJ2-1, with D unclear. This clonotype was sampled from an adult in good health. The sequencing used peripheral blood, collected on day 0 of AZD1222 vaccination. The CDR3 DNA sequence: TGTGCTAGTGGTTTGGTACGGAGAGACTCCTACAATGAGCAGTTCTTC. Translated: CASGLVRRDSYNEQFF.